This TCR beta chain stems from a study of cytomegalovirus exposure and HLA in healthy donors. Study-wide results and caveats: Productive status was seen about 90% or about 30% of the time for most TCR beta V segments in an earlier analysis.

The CDR3 runs 16 residues. CDR1 and CDR2 from the germline V gene are SGHTA and FQGTGA. V was pared by 3 bases and J by 2 bases, with 4 bases of the junction left unmatched. PCR amplification relied on 60 Vbeta primers (plus 13 Jbeta primers). Only in-frame clones appear in the TCRdb table, and some are missing; sequencing was by immunoSEQ multiplex PCR. The sample lists about 98,000 clones, more than 60% seen once, with about 2.5% in the top ten. In regard to this clone: The antigen remains undetermined.

Source material: PBMCs. This rearrangement joins TRBV7-3 to TRBJ2-3, with TRBD2 matching 11 bases. The receptor comes from a man aged 50 to 60 in good health and CMV-seronegative. For the CDR3, the DNA is TGTGCCAGCAGCTTCGGGACTAGCGGCTCCACAGATACGCAGTATTTT. Residues: CASSFGTSGSTDTQYF.